The clone carrying this T cell receptor beta chain was seen a handful of times. Its target is not known. These data originate in a study of response to subunit inactivated influenza vaccine. TCRdb re-derived calls from the RT-PCR reads in MiXCR, one entry per CDR3 protein. The table lists 650,000 to 800,000 distinct CDR3 sequences, 15% to 20% of them singletons. The study's findings and limits: That few new T cells are recruited by each seasonal influenza vaccination was the authors' suggestion.

This receptor was obtained from a middle-aged man who received an inactivated influenza vaccine. The source was PBMCs from blood, collected 4 to 6 days after vaccination.

The CDR3 protein is CASSQYSTESSAKNIQYF. The CDR3 nucleotides read TGTGCCAGCAGCCAATATTCCACGGAGAGTTCGGCCAAAAACATTCAGTACTTC. The gene calls are TRBV14 and TRBJ2-4; no reliable D call. This CDR3 has 18 amino acids. The V end was cut by 2 bases, the J end by 1 base, with 18 bases between. Per germline, CDR1 SGHDN and CDR2 FVKESK.